The TCR beta chain under discussion was sequenced for a study of cytomegalovirus exposure and HLA in healthy donors. The PCR employed 60 Vbeta primers together with 13 Jbeta primers. Sequenced by immunoSEQ multiplex PCR; TCRdb stores in-frame clones only, minus some. The table for this sample gives 40,000 or so clones. The germline V gene has CDR1 KGHSH and CDR2 LQKENI. Trimming removed 4 bases at V and 8 bases at J, with 9 bases between. CDR3 size: 13 residues. Material: PBMCs. The sequence derives from a man aged 30 to 39 in good health and CMV-seronegative. The V call is TRBV18, the J call TRBJ1-6; unclear D gene. CDR3 protein: CASSQTSDSPLHF. The CDR3 DNA sequence: TGTGCCAGCTCACAAACGAGTGATTCACCCCTCCACTTT. Full variable domain (remainder filled in from reference TRBV18 and TRBJ1-6): NAGVMQNPRHLVRRRGQEARLRCSPMKGHSHVYWYRQLPEEGLKFMVYLQKENIIDESGMPKERFSAEFPKEGPSILRIQQVVRGDSAAYFCASSQTSDSPLHFGNGTRLTVT.